This T cell receptor beta chain was profiled in a study of T cells in Graves' hyperthyroidism and ophthalmopathy. The blood specimen was taken at initial hyperthyroidism diagnosis, before any ophthalmopathy symptoms. PBMCs were derived from roughly 10 ml fresh peripheral blood. Amplification of TCR beta CDR3 regions was performed using RNA transcripts as template. In the first-round RT-PCR of the TCR CDR3, the HTBI primer set was used. TCRdb used MiXCR to reprocess the multiplex PCR reads, holding one entry per CDR3 protein. The sample includes roughly 250,000 distinct CDR3 sequences, roughly 15% of them seen just once. Germline values: CDR1 SGHTA, CDR2 FQGNSA. The V end lost 5 bases, the J end lost 3 bases, and 5 bases lay between the germline ends. There are 11 residues in the CDR3. There are many counts of this clonotype.

The source of this sequence is a woman aged 40-49 years with Graves' hyperthyroidism that later progressed to Graves' ophthalmopathy. The chain couples TRBV7-2 to TRBJ2-7, with D hard to call. Sequenced: blood. CDR3: CASSTNYEQYF. The CDR3 coding sequence is TGTGCCAGCAGCACCAACTACGAGCAGTACTTC.